This TCR beta chain originates from a study of vaccination effects on CD4 cells after COVID-19. Study conclusions and caveats: Substantial clonal contraction characterized both infection- and vaccine-induced clones late after vaccination.

Concerning this clone: Its matching antigen is unknown.

The assay was immunoSEQ multiplex PCR, and TCRdb's table has in-frame clones only and misses some. This sample has about 41,000 clones, with roughly 70% found just once. Trimming cost V 3 bases and J 4 bases, with 1 base left between them. Germline V gives CDR1 MGHRA, CDR2 YSYEKL. The CDR3 covers 11 residues. Expansion of antigen-specific CD4+ T cells with viral peptide pools was carried out by the ViraFEST assay before sequencing. A roughly 10-day culture period preceded the isolation of CD4+ T cells. Vaccine recipients, nucleocapsid antibody negative, had no prior SARS-CoV-2 infection. The clonotype was recovered from a human donor who received a COVID-19 vaccine. Sequenced here: CD4+ T cells from PBMCs cultured with HCoV-OC43 spike peptides, sampled before COVID-19 vaccination. Sample subset: HCoV-OC43 spike overlapping peptide pool stimulation. The rearrangement joins TRBV4-1 to TRBJ2-1; unclear D gene. The chain's CDR3 is CASSHYNEQFF. CDR3 DNA: TGCGCCAGCAGCCATTACAATGAGCAGTTCTTC.